This passage covers 24 T cell receptor beta chains from one sample sequenced in a study of CD8+ T cells in alopecia areata. Documented treatment: oral pan-JAK inhibitor, 5-10 mg twice daily. Following RNA extraction, reverse transcription yielded cDNA that acted as the sequencing template. The assay was immunoSEQ multiplex PCR, and TCRdb's table has in-frame clones only and misses some. The sample holds 42,000 or so clones, roughly 92% seen once. Here the sequenced sample was CD8+ T cells sorted from blood, taken at week 24, from a patient treated with tofacitinib. The receptors stem from a human donor with alopecia areata.

The V gene is TRBV15, the J gene TRBJ2-2; D not certain. CDR1 is LNHNV and CDR2 is YYDKDF in the germline V gene (reference sequence). This CDR3 has 14 residues. The ends were cut back, 1 base at V and 3 bases at J, with 6 bases in the middle. The CDR3 DNA is TGTGCCACCAGCAGAGTGGGGTACACCGGGGAGCTGTTTTTT. It specifies CATSRVGYTGELFF. The full variable domain, its missing parts supplied by reference TRBV15 and TRBJ2-2, is DAMVIQNPRYQVTQFGKPVTLSCSQTLNHNVMYWYQQKSSQAPKLLFHYYDKDFNNEADTPDNFQSRRPNTSFCFLDIRSPGLGDTAMYLCATSRVGYTGELFFGEGSRLTVL.

This chain uses TRBV7-3 with TRBJ2-2, with 9 bases that match TRBD1. The CDR3 is made up of 17 amino acids. The J segment lost 4 bases and the V segment lost 0 bases, leaving 6 bases of the junction unmatched. In germline, CDR1 is SGHTA, CDR2 FQGTGA. Written as DNA, the CDR3 is TGTGCCAGCAGCTTAACCCCCGGGACAGGGATCACCGGGGAGCTGTTTTTT. This translates into CASSLTPGTGITGELFF.

This chain links TRBV7-9 with TRBJ2-5; tentatively, D is TRBD2 (5 bases). Germline V gene lookup returns CDR1 SEHNR and CDR2 FQNEAQ (reference sequence). There are 14 residues in the CDR3. The V gene lost 4 bases and the J gene lost 2 bases, with 11 bases spanning the gap. The CDR3 nucleotides are TGTGCCAGCAGCTCAAGCGGAGTACAAGAGACCCAGTACTTC. Translated, it gives CASSSSGVQETQYF.

The rearrangement uses TRBV30 and TRBJ2-1; D is possibly TRBD2 (5 bases). CDR1 GTSNPN and CDR2 SVGIG come from the germline V gene (reference sequence). The CDR3 totals 12 residues. Trimming cost V 2 bases and J 5 bases, with 7 bases left between them. CDR3 nucleotide sequence: TGTGCCTGGAGTCCTAGCAACAATGAGCAGTTCTTC. It codes for CAWSPSNNEQFF.

This clone occurred once. The chain links TRBV7-2 to TRBJ2-7; D possibly corresponds to TRBD2 (5 bases). This CDR3 spans 13 amino acids. Germline V gives CDR1 SGHTA, CDR2 FQGNSA. V lost 6 bases and J lost 3, with 12 bases in between. The CDR3, as DNA: TGTGCCAGCAGGGAAGCTAGCTTCTACGAGCAGTACTTC. Its protein product is CASREASFYEQYF.

This clone was recorded a few times. This chain links TRBV19 with TRBJ2-2; TRBD1 is a possible D gene (6 bases). V dropped 7 bases and J dropped 5 bases, with 11 bases sitting between them. The germline gives CDR1 LNHDA, CDR2 SQIVND (reference sequence). This CDR3 contains 13 residues. The CDR3 region has the DNA TGTGCCAGTACGCTCAGGGGTACCGGGGAGCTGTTTTTT. As protein: CASTLRGTGELFF.

In DNA form, the CDR3 reads TGCAGCGTTGACCCAGGGGAGGGCAAAAACATTCAGTACTTC. This sequence encodes CSVDPGEGKNIQYF. The chain uses TRBV29-1 and TRBJ2-4; tentatively, D is TRBD2 (7 bases). There are 14 residues in the CDR3. The V gene's germline CDR1 is SQVTM and CDR2 ANQGSEA. Trimming stripped 3 bases from V and 3 bases from J, with 12 bases between.

CDR3 in DNA: TGTGCCAGCAGCCAAGATCTTGGGACAGTCTCCTACGAGCAGTACTTC. Protein product: CASSQDLGTVSYEQYF. The genes are TRBV5-4 and TRBJ2-7; 7 nucleotides agree with TRBD1. Germline V gene sequence: CDR1 SGHNT, CDR2 YYREEE (reference sequence). This CDR3 contains 16 residues. V shed 4 bases, J shed 0 bases, and the junction held 10 bases outside the gene matches.

The CDR3 DNA reads as TGTGCCAGTAGTATAGTTGCCCCTGTAACGAACACCGGGGAGCTGTTTTTT. Encoded protein: CASSIVAPVTNTGELFF. This chain joins TRBV19 and TRBJ2-2; no clear D gene. This CDR3 has 17 residues. CDR1 and CDR2 (germline): LNHDA, SQIVND (reference sequence). Trimming cost V 1 base and J 0 bases, with 12 bases left between them.

V and J are TRBV28 and TRBJ1-1; unclear D gene. The CDR3 totals 12 residues. CDR1 and CDR2 from the germline V gene are MDHEN and SYDVKM. Trimming took off 5 bases at V and 4 bases at J, with 8 bases between the two ends. The DNA of the CDR3 is TGTGCCAGCAGTCCGTTCCCCACTGAAGCTTTCTTT. This translates into CASSPFPTEAFF.

This sequence joins TRBV29-1 and TRBJ1-1; no definite D call. Germline loops: CDR1 SQVTM, CDR2 ANQGSEA. There are 11 residues in the CDR3. V was cut by 1 base and J by 6 bases, with 6 bases left in between. The CDR3 DNA sequence: TGCAGCGTTGAAGGCGTAGCTGAAGCTTTCTTT. Translated: CSVEGVAEAFF.

The rearrangement links TRBV19 to TRBJ1-3; no clear D gene. Trimming shortened V by 9 bases and J by 0 bases, and 21 bases separated the two germline ends. CDR3 length: 17 amino acids. Germline V lookup: CDR1 LNHDA, CDR2 SQIVND (reference sequence). CDR3 residues: CASQTNPFSLSGNTIYF. The DNA for the CDR3 is TGTGCCAGCCAAACTAACCCCTTCTCACTCTCTGGAAACACCATATATTTT.

V and J are TRBV13 and TRBJ2-1; tentatively, D is TRBD1 (6 bases). Trimming removed 8 bases from V and 4 bases from J, with 24 bases in between. The CDR3 consists of 17 residues. The germline V gene encodes CDR1 PRHDT and CDR2 FYEKMQ (reference sequence). In nucleotides, the CDR3 is TGTGCCAGCTCTCCTCCACCCATTCGACAGGATTACAATGAGCAGTTCTTC. Its translation is CASSPPPIRQDYNEQFF.

V usage is TRBV11-2 and J usage is TRBJ2-7; possible D gene TRBD1, 5 bases. This CDR3 spans 14 amino acids. Germline values: CDR1 SGHAT, CDR2 FQNNGV. V dropped 5 bases and J dropped 3 bases, with 14 bases sitting between them. CDR3 protein: CASSQGQGFYEQYF. CDR3 coding DNA: TGTGCCAGCAGCCAAGGCCAGGGCTTCTACGAGCAGTACTTC.

This clone has just one count. V is TRBV7-2 and J is TRBJ2-3; D is possibly TRBD1 (6 bases). Trimming cost V 1 base and J 4 bases, with 12 bases left between them. This CDR3 comprises 15 residues. Germline V gene lookup returns CDR1 SGHTA and CDR2 FQGNSA. CDR3 in amino acids: CASSLDQGLADTQYF. The CDR3, as DNA: TGTGCCAGCAGCTTAGATCAGGGGCTGGCAGATACGCAGTATTTT.

The genes are TRBV6-4 and TRBJ2-2; D is undetermined. The CDR3 has 12 amino acids. The germline V gene encodes CDR1 MRHNA and CDR2 SNTAGT. Trimming cost V 0 bases and J 7 bases, with 3 bases left between them. The CDR3 DNA sequence: TGTGCCAGCAGTGACTCTGGCGGGGAGCTGTTTTTT. It translates to CASSDSGGELFF.

V and J are TRBV28 and TRBJ2-5; 11 bases align to TRBD2. Losses at the gene ends were 4 bases for V and 0 bases for J; bases not matched to a gene: 4. The CDR3 is 16 residues long. CDR1 and CDR2 from the germline V gene are MDHEN and SYDVKM. The CDR3 protein is CASSSGTSGYQETQYF. The DNA of the CDR3 is TGTGCCAGCAGTTCCGGGACTAGCGGATACCAAGAGACCCAGTACTTC.

The gene calls are TRBV6-5 and TRBJ2-1; D uncertain. Trimming removed 7 bases from V and 9 bases from J, with 10 bases in between. There are 11 residues in the CDR3. CDR1 is MNHEY, CDR2 SVGAGI, per germline. CDR3 residues: CASNSEVEQFF. The DNA of the CDR3 is TGTGCCAGCAATTCTGAGGTTGAGCAGTTCTTC.

CDR3 sequence reads: CASRPEANPYNEQFF. The CDR3, as DNA: TGCGCCAGCAGGCCCGAGGCGAATCCCTACAATGAGCAGTTCTTC. This rearrangement joins TRBV5-1 to TRBJ2-1; unclear D gene. Trimming stripped 5 bases from V and 2 bases from J, with 14 bases between. There are 15 residues in the CDR3. CDR1 and CDR2 (germline): SGHRS, YFSETQ.

Here the CDR3 DNA reads TGTGCCTGGAGTGTTGTTAGCGGGGGTGAGACCCAGTACTTC. Translation: CAWSVVSGGETQYF. The V gene is TRBV30, the J gene TRBJ2-5; TRBD2 aligns across 9 bases. The V segment lost 0 bases and the J segment 5 bases; nucleotides outside the gene matches: 4. The germline gives CDR1 GTSNPN, CDR2 SVGIG (reference sequence). This CDR3 is 14 amino acids long.

The rearrangement uses TRBV4-1 and TRBJ2-7; D unclear. The germline V gene encodes CDR1 MGHRA and CDR2 YSYEKL. V gave up 4 bases and J gave up 3 bases, with 10 bases separating them. The CDR3 totals 13 residues. CDR3 DNA: TGCGCCAGCAGCCCCCAAGGCTTCTACGAGCAGTACTTC. Protein sequence: CASSPQGFYEQYF.

The chain combines TRBV29-1 with TRBJ2-5; 8 positions agree with TRBD1. Unmatched junction bases numbered 9, after V lost 7 bases and J lost 5 bases. The CDR3 covers 13 residues. Germline V lookup: CDR1 SQVTM, CDR2 ANQGSEA. CDR3 coding DNA: TGCAGCGCCGGTCAGGGGGCAACGGAGACCCAGTACTTC. Protein sequence: CSAGQGATETQYF.

The chain employs TRBV4-3 and TRBJ2-5; TRBD1 might be the D (5 bases). Germline V gives CDR1 LGHNA, CDR2 YSLEER. This CDR3 is 13 amino acids long. Trimming cost V 4 bases and J 4 bases, with 10 bases left between them. CDR3 sequence: CASSRSRGETQYF. In nucleotides, the CDR3 is TGCGCCAGCAGCCGTTCTAGGGGAGAGACCCAGTACTTC.

This chain uses TRBV7-9 with TRBJ2-5, with TRBD2 matching over 8 bases. Germline CDR1 reads SEHNR; CDR2 reads FQNEAQ (reference sequence). The V gene end was trimmed by 1 base and the J gene end by 3 bases; junction bases not matched to a gene: 7. The CDR3 consists of 16 residues. The CDR3 is CASSLEPYGGEETQYF. The CDR3 nucleotides read TGTGCCAGCAGCTTAGAGCCCTACGGGGGGGAAGAGACCCAGTACTTC.